The 27 T cell receptor beta chains below were found in one sample sequenced in a study of CD8 T cells in Susac syndrome. Random hexamers primed reverse transcription of about 0.45 to 1 ug RNA. TCRdb itself ran the immunoSEQ multiplex PCR reads through MiXCR, one entry per CDR3 protein. Of under 200,000 distinct CDR3 sequences listed, roughly 94% were seen once; the top ten hold under 0.085%. What was sequenced was CD4+ T cells from PBMCs. Every receptor here comes from a human donor in good health.

This chain connects TRBV2 to TRBJ2-7; no reliable D call. Germline CDR1 is SNHLY and CDR2 is FYNNEI. The V end was cut by 6 bases, the J end by 0 bases, with 15 bases between. This CDR3 region has 15 residues. CDR3: CASSPVGILSYEQYF. CDR3 DNA sequence: TGTGCCAGCAGCCCCGTGGGTATCCTCTCCTACGAGCAGTACTTC.

The chain combines TRBV5-1 with TRBJ2-3; TRBD2 matches at 8 bases. Germline trimming cut 2 bases from V and 2 bases from J; bases unmatched to any gene: 7. This CDR3 contains 16 residues. CDR1 is SGHRS and CDR2 is YFSETQ in the germline V gene. The CDR3 loop reads CASSFQSGGVTDTQYF. The CDR3 DNA reads as TGCGCCAGCAGCTTCCAAAGCGGGGGTGTCACAGATACGCAGTATTTT.

The CDR3 nucleotides are TGTGCCAGCAGCGCAGGGACGAGTCAGCCCCAGCATTTT. Translating it yields CASSAGTSQPQHF. The chain carries TRBV7-8 and TRBJ1-5, with D maybe TRBD1 (5 bases). V was pared by 5 bases and J by 6 bases, with 11 bases between. CDR3 length: 13 amino acids. Germline V CDR1 and CDR2: SGHVS, FQNEAQ.

The chain employs TRBV23-1 and TRBJ1-5; D call uncertain. TRBV23-1 is flagged as an ORF with uncertain function. This CDR3 is 10 amino acids long. V was cut by 6 bases and J by 5 bases, with 2 bases left in between. The CDR3 nucleotides read TGCGCCAGCAGGTATCAGCCCCAGCATTTT. Translated: CASRYQPQHF.

J is TRBJ2-1 and V is TRBV5-1; 11 nucleotides match TRBD1. V dropped 0 bases and J dropped 2; count of bases not matched to a gene: 4. The V gene's germline CDR1 is SGHRS and CDR2 YFSETQ. The CDR3 totals 17 residues. The CDR3 region has the DNA TGCGCCAGCAGCTTGGGGACAGGGGGCTTTCCCTACAATGAGCAGTTCTTC. Its translation: CASSLGTGGFPYNEQFF. The whole variable domain, filled in from reference TRBV5-1 and TRBJ2-1, reads KAGVTQTPRYLIKTRGQQVTLSCSPISGHRSVSWYQQTPGQGLQFLFEYFSETQRNKGNFPGRFSGRQFSNSRSEMNVSTLELGDSALYLCASSLGTGGFPYNEQFFGPGTRLTVL.

CDR3 residues: CASSLGTGGFGYGYTF. The CDR3 coding sequence is TGTGCCAGCAGCTTAGGGACAGGGGGCTTTGGGTATGGCTACACCTTC. V is TRBV7-2 and J is TRBJ1-2, with 11 bases fitting TRBD1. Looked up from germline, CDR1 is SGHTA and CDR2 is FQGNSA. V lost 1 base to trimming and J lost 5 bases; unmatched junction nucleotides: 6. This CDR3 is 16 amino acids long. Variable domain in full (rest from reference TRBV7-2 and TRBJ1-2): GAGVSQSPSNKVTEKGKDVELRCDPISGHTALYWYRQSLGQGLEFLIYFQGNSAPDKSGLPSDRFSAERTGGSVSTLTIQRTQQEDSAVYLCASSLGTGGFGYGYTFGSGTRLTVV.

The chain has TRBV28 and TRBJ2-7, with 10 bases fitting TRBD1. The germline gives CDR1 MDHEN, CDR2 SYDVKM. The CDR3 spans 16 residues. With 3 bases clipped from V and 6 bases from J, the junction kept 11 bases outside the gene matches. DNA for the CDR3: TGTGCCAGCAGTTTCGGGACCGGGACAGGGGTCGCCGAGCAGTACTTC. Amino acids: CASSFGTGTGVAEQYF.

CDR3 in DNA: TGTGCCAGCAGCACCCCTAGCGGGAGTACGACAGATACGCAGTATTTT. Translated, it gives CASSTPSGSTTDTQYF. The V gene is TRBV28, the J gene TRBJ2-3, with TRBD2 matching over 10 bases. The V segment lost 6 bases and the J segment 3 bases; nucleotides outside the gene matches: 9. Germline values: CDR1 MDHEN, CDR2 SYDVKM. This CDR3 contains 16 residues.

The chain employs TRBV5-1 and TRBJ2-7; TRBD1 aligns across 8 bases. The germline gives CDR1 SGHRS, CDR2 YFSETQ. The CDR3 consists of 15 residues. The ends lost 0 bases at V and 3 bases at J; junction bases unmatched: 5. The CDR3 sequence: CASSLVAGGGYEQYF. The DNA of the CDR3 is TGCGCCAGCAGCTTGGTCGCAGGGGGCGGCTACGAGCAGTACTTC. Complete variable domain (other parts from reference TRBV5-1 and TRBJ2-7): KAGVTQTPRYLIKTRGQQVTLSCSPISGHRSVSWYQQTPGQGLQFLFEYFSETQRNKGNFPGRFSGRQFSNSRSEMNVSTLELGDSALYLCASSLVAGGGYEQYFGPGTRLTVT.

The V and J genes are TRBV24-1 and TRBJ1-5; TRBD1 agrees at 9 bases. The length of the CDR3 is 14 residues. Losses at the gene ends were 7 bases for V and 3 bases for J; bases not matched to a gene: 3. The germline gives CDR1 KGHDR, CDR2 SFDVKD. This chain's CDR3 is CATSDRGFNQPQHF. The CDR3 region has the DNA TGTGCCACCAGCGACAGGGGGTTCAATCAGCCCCAGCATTTT.

CDR3 sequence reads: CASSFYSRTLRTEAFF. CDR3 sequence (DNA): TGTGCCAGCAGCTTCTATTCTAGGACTCTTCGAACTGAAGCTTTCTTT. The V call is TRBV5-6, the J call TRBJ1-1; D is undetermined. The CDR3 spans 16 residues. Trimming cost V 2 bases and J 5 bases, with 19 bases left between them. CDR1 is SGHDT and CDR2 is YYEEEE in the germline V gene. Using reference TRBV5-6 and TRBJ1-1 for the parts outside the CDR3, the full variable domain is DAGVTQSPTHLIKTRGQQVTLRCSPKSGHDTVSWYQQALGQGPQFIFQYYEEEERQRGNFPDRFSGHQFPNYSSELNVNALLLGDSALYLCASSFYSRTLRTEAFFGQGTRLTVV.

The chain uses TRBV18 and TRBJ2-6; D possibly uses TRBD1 or TRBD2 (5 bases each). The germline V and J ends were trimmed by 3 bases and 0 bases, with 12 bases remaining between them. CDR1 KGHSH and CDR2 LQKENI come from the germline V gene. This CDR3 comprises 17 residues. The CDR3 loop reads CASSPAGSSSGANVLTF. The CDR3 coding sequence is TGTGCCAGCTCACCCGCAGGGAGCAGCTCTGGGGCCAACGTCCTGACTTTC.

The CDR3 DNA reads TGTGCCAGCAACTACGAGACCTACGAGCAGTACTTC. Translation: CASNYETYEQYF. The chain joins TRBV7-9 to TRBJ2-7; no definite D call. The ends were cut back, 7 bases at V and 2 bases at J, with 9 bases in the middle. The germline V gene encodes CDR1 SEHNR and CDR2 FQNEAQ (reference sequence). CDR3 length: 12 amino acids.

The V and J genes are TRBV30 and TRBJ1-6; no clear D gene. V lost 2 bases and J lost 6, with 2 bases in between. The CDR3 covers 11 residues. Per the germline V gene, CDR1 is GTSNPN and CDR2 is SVGIG (reference sequence). CDR3: CAWSSNSPLHF. The CDR3 DNA reads TGTGCCTGGAGTTCTAATTCACCCCTCCACTTT. The whole variable domain, filled in from reference TRBV30 and TRBJ1-6, reads SQTIHQWPATLVQPVGSPLSLECTVEGTSNPNLYWYRQAAGRGLQLLFYSVGIGQISSEVPQNLSASRPQDRQFILSSKKLLLSDSGFYLCAWSSNSPLHFGNGTRLTVT.

The chain carries TRBV11-2 and TRBJ2-5; perhaps TRBD1 as D (6 bases). Germline CDR1 is SGHAT and CDR2 is FQNNGV. The CDR3 sequence is 14 residues long. V was trimmed by 5 bases and J by 5 bases, leaving 15 bases between them. CDR3 amino acids: CASSRTGTRETQYF. The DNA for the CDR3 is TGTGCCAGCAGCCGAACAGGGACGAGGGAGACCCAGTACTTC.

The chain carries TRBV7-2 and TRBJ2-1, with 7 bases that match TRBD1. Germline trimming cut 4 bases from V and 7 bases from J; bases unmatched to any gene: 10. Germline loops: CDR1 SGHTA, CDR2 FQGNSA. This CDR3 comprises 15 residues. CDR3 in amino acids: CASSSGTVFGNEQFF. The CDR3, as DNA: TGTGCCAGCAGCTCAGGGACAGTTTTTGGGAATGAGCAGTTCTTC.

Here the CDR3 reads CASSLNRGSPLHF. CDR3 coding DNA: TGTGCCAGCAGCTTAAACAGGGGTTCACCCCTCCACTTT. The chain recombines TRBV7-2 with TRBJ1-6, with 7 bases identical to TRBD1. The J segment lost 9 bases and the V segment lost 2 bases, leaving 1 base of the junction unmatched. CDR1 SGHTA and CDR2 FQGNSA come from the germline V gene. This CDR3 region has 13 residues.

This clonotype was recorded once. The chain combines TRBV10-3 with TRBJ2-7; TRBD2 aligns across 7 bases. Losses at the gene ends were 2 bases for V and 2 bases for J; bases not matched to a gene: 6. Germline V gives CDR1 ENHRY, CDR2 SYGVKD. This CDR3 is built from 15 residues. The CDR3 DNA is TGTGCCATCAGTGAGACGCGGGGGAGAACCTACGAGCAGTACTTC. The encoded protein is CAISETRGRTYEQYF.

The chain has TRBV6-6 and TRBJ1-2, with TRBD1 identical over 7 bases. The CDR3 contains 14 residues. V lost 7 bases and J lost 4; bases outside the gene matches: 9. The germline V gene has CDR1 MNHNY and CDR2 SVGAGI (reference sequence). CDR3 sequence reads: CASKGQEGFYGYTF. CDR3 in DNA: TGTGCCAGCAAAGGACAGGAGGGCTTCTATGGCTACACCTTC.

The CDR3 nucleotides are TGTGCCAGCTCACCGTTCGGTGGGGGAAATGGCGCTCACTATGGCTACACCTTC. Translating it yields CASSPFGGGNGAHYGYTF. This chain uses TRBV18 with TRBJ1-2; perhaps TRBD1 as D (5 bases). The germline gives CDR1 KGHSH, CDR2 LQKENI. V was clipped by 3 bases and J by 3 bases, with 23 bases between them. The CDR3 totals 18 residues.

The chain is built from TRBV28 and TRBJ2-7, with 9 bases identical to TRBD1. The trim removed 6 bases at V and 7 bases at J, leaving 10 bases unmatched. The CDR3 length is 14 residues. CDR1 is MDHEN and CDR2 is SYDVKM in the germline V gene. CDR3 bases: TGTGCCAGCAGCACACAGGGGGCGAGAGATGAGCAGTACTTC. Translating it yields CASSTQGARDEQYF.

This clonotype was observed a single time. The chain couples TRBV30 to TRBJ2-7; 9 nucleotides match TRBD1. After removal of 2 bases from V and 6 bases from J, the junction contained 5 bases not matched to a gene. Germline-derived CDR1 and CDR2 are GTSNPN and SVGIG (reference sequence). The CDR3 is 13 residues long. The CDR3 DNA reads as TGTGCCTGGAGTCCACAGGGGGCGGGCGAGCAGTACTTC. Translating it yields CAWSPQGAGEQYF.

This chain links TRBV6-2 or TRBV6-3 with TRBJ2-7; D gene uncertain. The CDR3 has 13 residues. Between the trimmed V and J ends, which lost 2 bases and 2 bases, there was a span of 7 bases. The germline gives CDR1 MNHEY, CDR2 SVGEGT. The DNA of the CDR3 is TGTGCCAGCAGTTACAGGGTCCCCTACGAGCAGTACTTC. This codes for CASSYRVPYEQYF.

The J gene is TRBJ2-7, the V gene TRBV20-1, with TRBD1 matching 10 bases. Trimming cost V 3 bases and J 4 bases; bases outside gene matches: 6. The CDR3 extends over 14 amino acids. Germline V gene lookup returns CDR1 DFQATT and CDR2 SNEGSKA (reference sequence). The CDR3 DNA follows: TGCAGTGCTAGTGGGGACAGGGGCATATACGAGCAGTACTTC. This translates into CSASGDRGIYEQYF.

V is TRBV20-1 and J is TRBJ2-7, with D possibly being TRBD1 (6 bases). CDR1 and CDR2 (germline): DFQATT, SNEGSKA (reference sequence). Trimming removed 3 bases at V and 6 bases at J, with 12 bases between. The CDR3 spans 12 residues. CDR3 nucleotides: TGCAGTGCTAGTGACCAGGGGTTCGAGCAGTACTTC. Protein sequence: CSASDQGFEQYF.

The gene calls are TRBV9 and TRBJ1-2, with D hard to call. V was pared by 4 bases and J by 4 bases, with 14 bases between. Germline V lookup: CDR1 SGDLS, CDR2 YYNGEE. This CDR3 is 14 amino acids long. This CDR3 reads CASSPQEQIYGYTF. The CDR3 coding sequence is TGTGCCAGCAGCCCCCAGGAGCAGATCTATGGCTACACCTTC.

This rearrangement joins TRBV7-3 to TRBJ2-1; TRBD2 aligns across 7 bases. The V and J ends lost 5 bases and 4 bases, in that order; junction bases with no gene match: 14. Per germline, CDR1 SGHTA and CDR2 FQGTGA. This CDR3 has 17 residues. CDR3 loop: CASSISPAAGEYNEQFF. The CDR3 nucleotides read TGTGCCAGCAGCATATCCCCCGCGGCGGGAGAGTACAATGAGCAGTTCTTC.